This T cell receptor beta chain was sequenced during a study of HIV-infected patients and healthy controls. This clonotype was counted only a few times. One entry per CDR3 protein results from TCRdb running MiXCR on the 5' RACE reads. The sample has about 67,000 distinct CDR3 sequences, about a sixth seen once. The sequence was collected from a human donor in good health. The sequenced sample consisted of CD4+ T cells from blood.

CDR3: CASSLSSTNTGELFF. CDR3 nucleotide sequence: TGTGCCAGCAGCTTGAGTTCTACCAACACCGGGGAGCTGTTTTTT. V gene TRBV5-4 combines with J gene TRBJ2-2; D gene ambiguous. V lost 1 base to trimming and J lost 2 bases, with 9 bases between them. The CDR3 sequence is 15 residues long. Germline-derived CDR1 and CDR2 are SGHNT and YYREEE (reference sequence).